These 12 T cell receptor beta chains originate from one sample sequenced in a study of beta chain features in type 1 diabetes. Study-level points and caveats: For Type 1 diabetes patients, all four CD4+ subsets carried TCRB CDR3s that were moderately but significantly shorter.

The authors reverse transcribed all of the isolated RNA, so sequencing captured expressed TCRB transcripts. Sequencing was performed with immunoSEQ multiplex PCR; in TCRdb, only in-frame clones are kept and a portion is missing. The repertoire holds 200,000 to 300,000 clones, about a tenth seen once, with over 0.015% in the top ten. Their target antigens are unknown. Source material: naive CD4+ T cells from blood. These receptors all stem from a man younger than 45 with type 1 diabetes.

Points on this clone: The sample carries other DNA sequences with the same CDR3. The V call is TRBV5-1, the J call TRBJ2-7, with 9 bases aligning to TRBD2. The J segment lost 0 bases and the V segment lost 4 bases, leaving 2 bases of the junction unmatched. The germline V gene has CDR1 SGHRS and CDR2 YFSETQ. The CDR3 runs to 14 residues. The CDR3 loop reads CASSSGGSSYEQYF. DNA for the CDR3: TGCGCCAGCAGCAGCGGGGGGTCCTCCTACGAGCAGTACTTC.

The rearrangement joins TRBV27 to TRBJ2-3, with 8 bases matching TRBD1. The germline gives CDR1 MNHEY, CDR2 SMNVEV (reference sequence). This CDR3 is 12 amino acids long. The V gene end was trimmed by 5 bases and the J gene end by 6 bases; junction bases not matched to a gene: 1. For the CDR3, the DNA is TGTGCCAGCAGTCGACAGGGGGATACGCAGTATTTT. It codes for CASSRQGDTQYF.

To note about this clone: This CDR3 is also generated by other DNA sequences in the sample. The CDR3 DNA reads TGTGCCAGCAGTTACGGACAGGGTGGGTACGAGCAGTACTTC. It codes for CASSYGQGGYEQYF. The chain links TRBV6-6 to TRBJ2-7, with 8 bases identical to TRBD1. Germline values: CDR1 MNHNY, CDR2 SVGAGI (reference sequence). The length of the CDR3 is 14 residues. J was trimmed by 4 bases and V by 2 bases; bases with no gene match: 4.

A few counts support this clone. The junction departs from germline at one end; a sequencing error may be responsible. The genes are TRBV29-1 and TRBJ1-1, with 12 bases fitting TRBD1. Germline V CDR1 and CDR2: SQVTM, ANQGSEA. The CDR3 is 15 residues long. CDR3 nucleotide sequence: TGCAGCGTGGAAGAAACCGGGACAGGGGGCGGTGAAGCTTTCTTT. It yields the protein CSVEETGTGGGEAFF. Using reference TRBV29-1 and TRBJ1-1 for the parts outside the CDR3, the full variable domain is SAVISQKPSRDICQRGTSLTIQCQVDSQVTMMFWYRQQPGQSLTLIATANQGSEATYESGFVIDKFPISRPNLTFSTLTVSNMSPEDSSIYLCSVEETGTGGGEAFFGQGTRLTVV.

Only a few counts were recorded for this clone. This chain links TRBV5-1 with TRBJ2-5, with D tentatively TRBD1 (6 bases). The length of the CDR3 is 14 residues. CDR1 and CDR2 (germline): SGHRS, YFSETQ. V lost 4 bases, J lost 1 base, and 11 bases lay in between. CDR3 DNA sequence: TGCGCCAGCAGCACTACAGGGTCCCAAGAGACCCAGTACTTC. This codes for CASSTTGSQETQYF.

Remarks on this clone: Other DNA sequences in the same sample also yield this CDR3. The chain employs TRBV5-1 and TRBJ1-5; tentatively, D is TRBD1 (6 bases). CDR1 is SGHRS, CDR2 YFSETQ, per germline. The CDR3 consists of 15 residues. V was cut by 4 bases and J by 4 bases, with 15 bases left in between. The CDR3, as DNA: TGCGCCAGCAGCCCTCGGGGGGGCTCAAATCAGCCCCAGCATTTT. Translation: CASSPRGGSNQPQHF.

V and J are TRBV11-3 and TRBJ1-1; weak D call: TRBD1 (5 bases). Between the trimmed V and J ends, which lost 1 base and 3 bases, there was a span of 9 bases. The CDR3 covers 14 residues. Germline values: CDR1 SGHNT, CDR2 YENEEA. Here the CDR3 reads CASSLGPGDTEAFF. CDR3 DNA: TGTGCCAGCAGCTTAGGCCCGGGGGACACTGAAGCTTTCTTT.

This clone was counted only a few times. The genes are TRBV5-1 and TRBJ2-1; 9 bases map to TRBD1. The V gene's germline CDR1 is SGHRS and CDR2 YFSETQ. CDR3 length: 15 amino acids. J gave up 9 bases and V 3 bases, and 10 bases lay outside the gene matches. Here the CDR3 DNA reads TGCGCCAGCAGCTCCAACCCGGGACAGGGCACTGAGCAGTTCTTC. Translated: CASSSNPGQGTEQFF.

Only a few counts were recorded for this clone. The chain recombines TRBV7-9 with TRBJ2-5; D perhaps matches TRBD2 (6 bases). The CDR3 is 14 residues long. CDR1 is SEHNR, CDR2 FQNEAQ, per germline (reference sequence). V was pared by 4 bases and J by 2 bases, with 11 bases between. The CDR3 DNA sequence: TGTGCCAGCAGCTCCCTTGGGGGGCAAGAGACCCAGTACTTC. This gives the protein CASSSLGGQETQYF.

This sequence joins TRBV7-9 and TRBJ2-5; 7 nucleotides line up with TRBD1. The V and J ends lost 6 bases and 5 bases, in that order; junction bases with no gene match: 3. This CDR3 has 12 amino acids. Germline V gene data show CDR1 as SEHNR and CDR2 as FQNEAQ (reference sequence). The CDR3 DNA reads as TGTGCCAGCAGAACAGGGGTGGAGACCCAGTACTTC. It codes for CASRTGVETQYF.

This clone has just a few counts. Other DNA sequences within the sample encode an identical CDR3. The rearrangement joins TRBV20-1 to TRBJ2-7; D possibly corresponds to TRBD1 (5 bases). The CDR3 length is 11 residues. The V gene lost 2 bases and the J gene lost 4 bases, with 6 bases spanning the gap. Per the germline V gene, CDR1 is DFQATT and CDR2 is SNEGSKA (reference sequence). This CDR3 is CSARRGYEQYF. Written as DNA, the CDR3 is TGCAGTGCTAGAAGGGGTTACGAGCAGTACTTC.

The chain links TRBV4-3 to TRBJ1-5, with D maybe TRBD1 (5 bases). CDR1 is LGHNA and CDR2 is YSLEER in the germline V gene. There are 15 residues in the CDR3. The V gene lost 0 bases and the J gene lost 4 bases, with 10 bases spanning the gap. The chain's CDR3 is CASSQELAGNQPQHF. Written as DNA, the CDR3 is TGCGCCAGCAGCCAAGAGTTGGCAGGGAATCAGCCCCAGCATTTT.